This T cell receptor (beta chain) came from a study of vaccination and CD4 T cells after COVID-19. Germline loops: CDR1 MNHEY, CDR2 SVGAGI. CDR3 length: 14 residues. V trimming: 4 bases; J trimming: 0 bases; junction bases outside the gene matches: 3. Noted treatment: roughly 10-day PBMC culture with coronavirus spike peptide pools or control peptides (ViraFEST assay). Points on this clonotype: Antigen specificity is unknown.

Cultured CD4+ T cells had their DNA profiled by the Oncomine TCR Beta short-read assay. Once CD4+ T cells had been cultured, genomic DNA was extracted from them. TCRdb re-called the PCR reads through MiXCR, storing one row per CDR3 protein. Among approximately 15,000 distinct CDR3 sequences listed, under 30% were seen once. V and J are TRBV6-5 and TRBJ2-7; the match to TRBD1 covers 7 bases. The sequencing sample was made of cultured CD4+ T cells from blood. This TCR was recovered from a human donor with COVID-19. The CDR3 DNA reads TGTGCCAGCAGTTTCGACAGGGACTCCTACGAGCAGTACTTC. Protein sequence: CASSFDRDSYEQYF.